The source of this T cell receptor (beta chain) is a study of cytomegalovirus exposure and HLA in healthy donors. Regarding the study as a whole: TCR beta sequences reportedly predicted most subjects' HLA-A and HLA-B alleles accurately.

This clone was picked up a small number of times. Its antigen remains unidentified. This PCR relied on a set of 60 Vbeta primers and 13 Jbeta primers. Produced via immunoSEQ multiplex PCR; TCRdb's table is partial and in-frame only. The top ten clones hold over 1.5% of a sample with about 160,000 clones, over 80% of them seen once. This TCR was recovered from a woman between 18 and 29 years old in good health and CMV-seronegative. The sequenced sample was PBMCs.

The CDR3 sequence is CSVSTGTGASEQYF. The CDR3 DNA reads TGCAGCGTCTCGACCGGGACAGGGGCAAGCGAGCAGTACTTC. The chain joins TRBV29-1 to TRBJ2-7; 10 positions match TRBD1. Germline V gene sequence: CDR1 SQVTM, CDR2 ANQGSEA. V lost 6 bases to trimming and J lost 6 bases; unmatched junction nucleotides: 11. This CDR3 spans 14 amino acids.